This TCR beta chain emerged from a study of control samples from healthy donors and cancer patients. Looked up from germline, CDR1 is SGHRS and CDR2 is YFSETQ. This CDR3 has 13 residues. The assay was immunoSEQ multiplex PCR, and TCRdb's table has in-frame clones only and misses some. The sample has some 190,000 clones; the top ten hold roughly 2%. Sequencing was performed on blood. This sequence originates from a woman aged 25-40 years in good health. The rearrangement joins TRBV5-1 to TRBJ2-2; D assignment may be TRBD1 or TRBD2 (6 bases each). The CDR3 DNA follows: TGCCACGACCGGGGGCGGAACACCGGGGAGCTGTTTTTT. Protein: CHDRGRNTGELFF.